The T cell receptor beta chain under discussion was sequenced for a study of T-cell memory formation after mild COVID-19. General study points: SARS-CoV-2 specificity of second-wave clones peaking day 37 was unconfirmed. Memory from before infection featured some responding clones, which suggests cross-reactive memory joined. Contracting clones localized mainly to CM and EM when CD4+ and mainly to EMRA when CD8+.

5'RACE with constant-segment primers yielded barcoded, UMI-tagged TCR alpha and TCR beta cDNA libraries. TCRdb analysed the 5' RACE reads with MiXCR anew, one entry per CDR3 protein. Counted here are 250,000 to 350,000 distinct CDR3 sequences, 15% to 20% occurring once; the ten biggest clones make up 22%. This clonotype showed up just a few times. Its antigen remains unidentified. Because the CDR3's place on the DNA is in doubt, the DNA is left out and the CDR3 is given as listed by TCRdb. The CDR3 region is 15 residues in length, termini included. Germline values: CDR1 SGHRS, CDR2 YFSETQ. Specimen: PBMCs or a T cell subset sorted from them (not recorded which). The rearrangement links TRBV5-1 to TRBJ2-5; the DNA was not used to check the table's D call, TRBD2. The receptor was isolated from a young man who had mild COVID-19 (a few samples of this study predate the infection). Cell type and time point are not known. The CDR3 sequence is CASILVAGKEETQYF.